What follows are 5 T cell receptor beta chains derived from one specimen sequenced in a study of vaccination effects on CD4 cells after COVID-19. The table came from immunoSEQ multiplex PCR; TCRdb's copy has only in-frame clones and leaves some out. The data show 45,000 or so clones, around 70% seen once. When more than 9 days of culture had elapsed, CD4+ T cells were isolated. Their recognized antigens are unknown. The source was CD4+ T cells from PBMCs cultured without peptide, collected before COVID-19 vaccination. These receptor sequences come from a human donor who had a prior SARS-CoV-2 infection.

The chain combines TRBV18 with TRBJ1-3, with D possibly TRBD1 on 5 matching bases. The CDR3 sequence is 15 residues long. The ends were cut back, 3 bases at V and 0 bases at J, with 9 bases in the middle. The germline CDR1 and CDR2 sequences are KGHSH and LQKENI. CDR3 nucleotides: TGTGCCAGCTCACCCGACAGTGACTCTGGAAACACCATATATTTT. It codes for CASSPDSDSGNTIYF.

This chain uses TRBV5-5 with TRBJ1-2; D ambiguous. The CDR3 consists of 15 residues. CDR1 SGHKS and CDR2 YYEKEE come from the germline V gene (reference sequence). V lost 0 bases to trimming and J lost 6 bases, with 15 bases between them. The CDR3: CASSLVIQARHGYTF. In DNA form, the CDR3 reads TGTGCCAGCAGCTTGGTGATCCAGGCCCGACATGGCTACACCTTC.

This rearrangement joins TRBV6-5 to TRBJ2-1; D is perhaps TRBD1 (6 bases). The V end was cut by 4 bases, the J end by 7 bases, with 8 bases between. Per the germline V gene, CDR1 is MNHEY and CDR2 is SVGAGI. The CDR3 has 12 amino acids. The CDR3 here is CASSSQGNEQFF. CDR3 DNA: TGTGCCAGCAGTTCTCAGGGGAATGAGCAGTTCTTC.

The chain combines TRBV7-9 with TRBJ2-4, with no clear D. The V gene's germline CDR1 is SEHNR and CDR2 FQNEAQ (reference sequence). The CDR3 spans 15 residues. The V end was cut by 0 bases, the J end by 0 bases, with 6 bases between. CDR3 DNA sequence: TGTGCCAGCAGCTTAGCAGGGCTAGCCAAAAACATTCAGTACTTC. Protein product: CASSLAGLAKNIQYF.

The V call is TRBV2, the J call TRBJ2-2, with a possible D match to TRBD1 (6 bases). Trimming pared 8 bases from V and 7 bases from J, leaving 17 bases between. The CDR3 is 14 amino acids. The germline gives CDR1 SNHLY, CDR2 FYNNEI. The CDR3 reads CASLPRGTSGELFF. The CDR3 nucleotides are TGTGCCAGCTTGCCCAGGGGAACGAGCGGGGAGCTGTTTTTT.